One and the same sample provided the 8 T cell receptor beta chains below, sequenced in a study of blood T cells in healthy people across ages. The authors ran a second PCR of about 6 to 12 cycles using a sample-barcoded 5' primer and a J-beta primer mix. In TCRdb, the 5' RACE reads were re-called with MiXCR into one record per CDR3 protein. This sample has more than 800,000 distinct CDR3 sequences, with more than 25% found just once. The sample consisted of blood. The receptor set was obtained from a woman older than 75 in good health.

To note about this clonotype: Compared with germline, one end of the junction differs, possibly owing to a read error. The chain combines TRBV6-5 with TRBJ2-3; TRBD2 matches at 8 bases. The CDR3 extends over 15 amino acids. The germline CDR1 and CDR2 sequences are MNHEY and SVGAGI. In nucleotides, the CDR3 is TGTGCCAGCAGGAATAGCGGGGAAATCACAGATGCGCAGTATTTT. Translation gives CASRNSGEITDAQYF.

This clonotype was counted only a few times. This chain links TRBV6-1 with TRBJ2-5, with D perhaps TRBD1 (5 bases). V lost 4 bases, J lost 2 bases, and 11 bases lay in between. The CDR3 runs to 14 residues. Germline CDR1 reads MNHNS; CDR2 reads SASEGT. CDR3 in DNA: TGTGCCAGCAGTGGCGACAGCTGGCAAGAGACCCAGTACTTC. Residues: CASSGDSWQETQYF.

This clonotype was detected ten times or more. CDR3 in amino acids: CASNALGGNEQYF. The CDR3 DNA reads as TGTGCCAGCAATGCCCTGGGGGGGAACGAGCAGTACTTC. The chain has TRBV9 and TRBJ2-7, with TRBD2 identical over 7 bases. V gave up 6 bases and J gave up 5 bases; unmatched junction bases: 8. CDR1 is SGDLS, CDR2 YYNGEE, per germline. This CDR3 has 13 residues.

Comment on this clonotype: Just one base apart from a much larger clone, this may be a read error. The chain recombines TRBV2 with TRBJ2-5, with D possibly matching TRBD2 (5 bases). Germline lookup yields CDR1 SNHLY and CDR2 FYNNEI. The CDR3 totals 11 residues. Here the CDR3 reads CASISGENQYF. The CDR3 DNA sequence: TGTGCCAGCATCTCTGGGGAGAACCAGTACTTC.

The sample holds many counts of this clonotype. Here the CDR3 reads CASSLSQADGEQYF. In DNA, the CDR3 is TGCGCCAGCAGCTTGTCCCAGGCGGATGGCGAGCAGTACTTC. The chain links TRBV5-1 to TRBJ2-7, with no clear D. The CDR3 covers 14 residues. V was shortened by 1 base and J by 6 bases, with 14 bases between the two germline ends. CDR1 is SGHRS, CDR2 YFSETQ, per germline.

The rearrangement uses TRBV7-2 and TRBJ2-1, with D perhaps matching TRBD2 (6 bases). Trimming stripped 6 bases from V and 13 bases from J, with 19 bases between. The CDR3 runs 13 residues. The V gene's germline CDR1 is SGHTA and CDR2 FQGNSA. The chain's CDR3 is CASSSRGFQTQFF. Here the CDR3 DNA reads TGTGCCAGCAGTTCCCGGGGGTTTCAGACCCAGTTCTTC.

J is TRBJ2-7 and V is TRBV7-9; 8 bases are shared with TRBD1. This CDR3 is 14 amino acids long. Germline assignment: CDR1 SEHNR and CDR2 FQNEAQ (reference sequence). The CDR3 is CTSSLRQGSYEQYV. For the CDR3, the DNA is TGTACCAGCAGCTTAAGACAGGGGTCCTACGAGCAGTACGTC.

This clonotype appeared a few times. CDR3: CASSYPRPEDEAFF. The CDR3 DNA sequence: TGTGCCAGCAGTTACCCAAGGCCGGAAGATGAAGCTTTCTTT. The chain combines TRBV6-5 with TRBJ1-1, with D unclear. Trimming removed 2 bases from V and 7 bases from J, with 14 bases in between. The CDR3 sequence is 14 residues long. Germline V gene lookup returns CDR1 MNHEY and CDR2 SVGAGI.